These T cell receptor beta chains were read from a single sample in a study of blood T cell repertoires in COVID-19. Sequencing was performed with immunoSEQ multiplex PCR; in TCRdb, only in-frame clones are kept and a portion is missing. The sample lists 270,000 or so clones, roughly 80% seen once, with roughly 1.5% in the top ten. The sequenced material came from peripheral blood. The receptors stem from a human donor with COVID-19, enrolled during active disease. The donor label of this sample is uncertain. Both conserved end residues are part of each CDR3. A D gene is named only where the DNA matches it firmly. Not every row has a clone size; where given, it reads once, few, many or a size class.

D gene: NA; clone size: few; J gene: TRBJ2-4; CDR3 length: 19; V gene: TRBV6-1; CDR3 DNA: TGTGCCAGCAGTGAAGCGCGAGCGGACCGAAACATAGCCAAAAACATTCAGTACTTC; CDR3 protein: CASSEARADRNIAKNIQYF
D gene: NA; clone size: NA; J gene: TRBJ2-7; CDR3 length: 15; V gene: TRBV19; CDR3 DNA: TGTGCCAGTAGTAGTGGAGCAGCTAGCATCTACGAGCAGTACTTC; CDR3 protein: CASSSGAASIYEQYF
D gene: NA; clone size: NA; J gene: TRBJ2-1; CDR3 length: 15; V gene: TRBV4-1; CDR3 DNA: TGCGCCAGCAGCCAAGAGGGACAAGACTACAATGAGCAGTTCTTC; CDR3 protein: CASSQEGQDYNEQFF
D gene: NA; clone size: NA; J gene: TRBJ2-6; CDR3 length: 17; V gene: TRBV5-1; CDR3 DNA: TGCGCCAGCAGCTTGGCCGAAACCTACTCTGGGGCCAACGTCCTGACTTTC; CDR3 protein: CASSLAETYSGANVLTF
D gene: NA; clone size: NA; J gene: TRBJ1-5; CDR3 length: 13; V gene: TRBV2; CDR3 DNA: TGTGCCAGCGGGTCAGGGTTGAGCCAGCCCCAGCATTTT; CDR3 protein: CASGSGLSQPQHF
D gene: NA; clone size: NA; J gene: TRBJ2-7; CDR3 length: 15; V gene: TRBV14; CDR3 DNA: TGTGCCAGCAGCCCCCCAAGGGCGGGGCGTGGAGAGCAGTACTTC; CDR3 protein: CASSPPRAGRGEQYF
D gene: NA; clone size: NA; J gene: TRBJ1-4; CDR3 length: 15; V gene: TRBV9; CDR3 DNA: TGTGCCAGCAGCGTAAGTTGGGAGGCCCATGAAAAACTGTTTTTT; CDR3 protein: CASSVSWEAHEKLFF
D gene: NA; clone size: many; J gene: TRBJ1-1; CDR3 length: 13; V gene: TRBV28; CDR3 DNA: TGTGCCAGCAGTTTCAACAGGAACACTGAAGCTTTCTTT; CDR3 protein: CASSFNRNTEAFF
D gene: NA; clone size: NA; J gene: TRBJ1-3; CDR3 length: 14; V gene: TRBV3-1/TRBV3-2; CDR3 DNA: TGTGCCAGCAGCCACCGGGGGATCCCGGACACCATATATTTT; CDR3 protein: CASSHRGIPDTIYF
D gene: NA; clone size: NA; J gene: TRBJ2-7; CDR3 length: 14; V gene: TRBV27; CDR3 DNA: TGTGCCAGCAGTTTAAGGCAGGGGGGATACGAGCAGTACTTC; CDR3 protein: CASSLRQGGYEQYF
D gene: NA; clone size: NA; J gene: TRBJ1-3; CDR3 length: 15; V gene: TRBV28; CDR3 DNA: TGTGCCAGCAGTCTCTCGGGGAACTCTGGAAACACCATATATTTT; CDR3 protein: CASSLSGNSGNTIYF
D gene: NA; clone size: NA; J gene: TRBJ2-1; CDR3 length: 14; V gene: TRBV6-6; CDR3 DNA: TGTGCCAGCACTCTAATTGAGTCCTACAATGAGCAGTTCTTC; CDR3 protein: CASTLIESYNEQFF
D gene: NA; clone size: NA; J gene: TRBJ1-2; CDR3 length: 14; V gene: TRBV30; CDR3 DNA: TGTGCCTTGGACAGCCGTATACCGGGGTATGGCTACACCTTC; CDR3 protein: CALDSRIPGYGYTF
D gene: NA; clone size: NA; J gene: TRBJ1-1; CDR3 length: 11; V gene: TRBV28; CDR3 DNA: TGTGCCAGCAGTTTTGCGGCTGAAGCTTTCTTT; CDR3 protein: CASSFAAEAFF
D gene: TRBD1; clone size: NA; J gene: TRBJ1-5; CDR3 length: 16; V gene: TRBV11-2; CDR3 DNA: TGTGCCAGCAGCTTAGATTCCGGACAGGGGGGTCTGCCCCAGCATTTT; CDR3 protein: CASSLDSGQGGLPQHF
D gene: TRBD2; clone size: NA; J gene: TRBJ2-1; CDR3 length: 20; V gene: TRBV4-2; CDR3 DNA: TGTGCCAGCAGCCAAGACCGGGGACTAGCGGGAGGGAGGTCCTACAATGAGCAGTTCTTC; CDR3 protein: CASSQDRGLAGGRSYNEQFF
D gene: TRBD2; clone size: NA; J gene: TRBJ2-7; CDR3 length: 14; V gene: TRBV4-1; CDR3 DNA: TGCGCCAGCAGCCATCAGCGGGAGACATACGAGCAGTACTTC; CDR3 protein: CASSHQRETYEQYF
D gene: NA; clone size: NA; J gene: TRBJ2-3; CDR3 length: 12; V gene: TRBV27; CDR3 DNA: TGTGCCAGCAGTCCAGACACAGATACGCAGTATTTT; CDR3 protein: CASSPDTDTQYF
D gene: TRBD1; clone size: NA; J gene: TRBJ1-2; CDR3 length: 14; V gene: TRBV27; CDR3 DNA: TGTGCCAGCAGGCCTCATACAGGGGTCTATGGCTACACCTTC; CDR3 protein: CASRPHTGVYGYTF
D gene: NA; clone size: NA; J gene: TRBJ2-6; CDR3 length: 17; V gene: TRBV7-3; CDR3 DNA: TGTGCCAGCAGCTTAAATGGTCGCGAGACTGGGGCCAACGTCCTGACTTTC; CDR3 protein: CASSLNGRETGANVLTF
D gene: NA; clone size: NA; J gene: TRBJ1-5; CDR3 length: 17; V gene: TRBV7-2; CDR3 DNA: TGTGCCAGCAGCTTGGAGAGAACAGGGTGGGGTGATCAGCCCCAGCATTTT; CDR3 protein: CASSLERTGWGDQPQHF
D gene: NA; clone size: NA; J gene: TRBJ2-7; CDR3 length: 15; V gene: TRBV6-5; CDR3 DNA: TGTGCCAGCAGTTCTTCCAGTGGGGGGTACTACGAGCAGTACTTC; CDR3 protein: CASSSSSGGYYEQYF
D gene: TRBD2; clone size: once; J gene: TRBJ2-5; CDR3 length: 13; V gene: TRBV7-9; CDR3 DNA: TGTGCCAGCAGCCATACTAGCGGGGTGACCCAGTACTTC; CDR3 protein: CASSHTSGVTQYF
D gene: TRBD2; clone size: NA; J gene: TRBJ2-1; CDR3 length: 15; V gene: TRBV3-1/TRBV3-2; CDR3 DNA: TGTGCCAGCAGCGGCCACCAGCGGGAGACGAATGAGCAGTTCTTC; CDR3 protein: CASSGHQRETNEQFF
D gene: NA; clone size: NA; J gene: TRBJ1-2; CDR3 length: 14; V gene: TRBV19; CDR3 DNA: TGTGCCAGTAGTATAGATCAGCCTAGCGGTGGCTACACCTTC; CDR3 protein: CASSIDQPSGGYTF
D gene: NA; clone size: NA; J gene: TRBJ1-5; CDR3 length: 14; V gene: TRBV6-5; CDR3 DNA: TGTGCCAGCAGTCCGCGATCTAGCAATCAGCCCCAGCATTTT; CDR3 protein: CASSPRSSNQPQHF
D gene: NA; clone size: NA; J gene: TRBJ1-6; CDR3 length: 16; V gene: TRBV9; CDR3 DNA: TGTGCCAGCAGCTCAGAAAGGACAGCTTATAATTCACCCCTCCACTTT; CDR3 protein: CASSSERTAYNSPLHF
D gene: NA; clone size: NA; J gene: TRBJ1-2; CDR3 length: 14; V gene: TRBV28; CDR3 DNA: TGTGCCAGCATCGTGATGGGGGCGTCGTATGGCTACACCTTC; CDR3 protein: CASIVMGASYGYTF
D gene: NA; clone size: NA; J gene: TRBJ1-1; CDR3 length: 12; V gene: TRBV25-1; CDR3 DNA: TGTGCCAGCCGGGGTCCGAACACTGAAGCTTTCTTT; CDR3 protein: CASRGPNTEAFF
D gene: TRBD1; clone size: NA; J gene: TRBJ1-1; CDR3 length: 15; V gene: TRBV12-5; CDR3 DNA: TGTGCTAGTGGTGGCTTGACAGGGTTGAACACTGAAGCTTTCTTT; CDR3 protein: CASGGLTGLNTEAFF
D gene: TRBD2; clone size: once; J gene: TRBJ2-5; CDR3 length: 14; V gene: TRBV6-5; CDR3 DNA: TGTGCCAGCTCCCGGGGCGGGAGTACAGAGACCCAGTACTTC; CDR3 protein: CASSRGGSTETQYF